The 18 T cell receptor beta chains reported below all come from one sample, sequenced in a study of T cell responses to AZD1222 COVID-19 vaccine. Some clones are missing from TCRdb's copy, which holds only in-frame ones; the method was immunoSEQ multiplex PCR. The sample shows under 150,000 clones, about nine tenths of them seen only once. Sequencing used peripheral blood, obtained 28 days after the second AZD1222 dose. The origin of the receptors is an adult who received the AZD1222 COVID-19 vaccine.

The CDR3 DNA sequence: TGTGCCAGCAGCTTCGAGAGCGGGAGTAAGTCCAATGAGCAGTTCTTC. Its translation is CASSFESGSKSNEQFF. The chain carries TRBV7-3 and TRBJ2-1; 8 nucleotides line up with TRBD2. There are 16 residues in the CDR3. From germline, CDR1 is SGHTA and CDR2 FQGTGA. With 3 bases clipped from V and 6 bases from J, the junction kept 10 bases outside the gene matches.

This chain uses TRBV5-4 with TRBJ2-5, with D unclear. CDR3 length equals 16 residues. Trimming cost V 2 bases and J 2 bases, with 16 bases left between them. Germline CDR1 is SGHNT and CDR2 is YYREEE (reference sequence). In DNA form, the CDR3 reads TGTGCCAGCAGCTTAGCACCACTGTCCGTGCAAGAGACCCAGTACTTC. The encoded protein is CASSLAPLSVQETQYF.

The chain couples TRBV2 to TRBJ1-1; D may be TRBD1 (6 bases). Trimming shortened V by 5 bases and J by 12 bases, and 16 bases separated the two germline ends. The CDR3 consists of 12 residues. The germline V gene encodes CDR1 SNHLY and CDR2 FYNNEI. The CDR3, as DNA: TGTGCCAGCAGTTCAGAACAGGGTGCTACTTTCTTT. It is translated as CASSSEQGATFF.

The chain employs TRBV2 and TRBJ1-2, with TRBD1 as a possible D gene (5 bases). V shed 6 bases and J shed 1 base, with 15 bases lying between them. The germline V gene has CDR1 SNHLY and CDR2 FYNNEI. CDR3 length equals 15 residues. The CDR3: CASSNGQGLNYGYTF. Written as DNA, the CDR3 is TGTGCCAGCAGCAACGGGCAGGGACTTAACTATGGCTACACCTTC. Full variable domain (outside the CDR3, taken from reference TRBV2 and TRBJ1-2): EPEVTQTPSHQVTQMGQEVILRCVPISNHLYFYWYRQILGQKVEFLVSFYNNEISEKSEIFDDQFSVERPDGSNFTLKIRSTKLEDSAMYFCASSNGQGLNYGYTFGSGTRLTVV.

The chain couples TRBV5-5 to TRBJ2-7, with a tentative D call TRBD1 (5 bases). Trimming took 2 bases from V and 0 from J, leaving 6 bases between them. CDR3 length: 13 residues. Germline V gene data show CDR1 as SGHKS and CDR2 as YYEKEE (reference sequence). CDR3 sequence: CASSLQDSYEQYF. The CDR3, as DNA: TGTGCCAGCAGCTTACAGGACTCCTACGAGCAGTACTTC.

This clone appeared a single time. The chain joins TRBV2 to TRBJ2-1, with TRBD2 matching 7 bases. V shed 6 bases and J 0 bases; nucleotides not matched to a gene: 5. CDR1 and CDR2 (germline): SNHLY, FYNNEI. The CDR3 runs 15 residues. CDR3 sequence: CASRKGGSSYNEQFF. CDR3 in DNA: TGTGCCAGCAGGAAGGGCGGGAGCTCCTACAATGAGCAGTTCTTC.

This sequence joins TRBV7-8 and TRBJ1-4; possible D gene TRBD1, 6 bases. CDR3 length equals 14 residues. Germline V gene lookup returns CDR1 SGHVS and CDR2 FQNEAQ. Between the trimmed V and J ends, which lost 5 bases and 8 bases, there was a span of 15 bases. This chain's CDR3 is CASSILGGREKLFF. CDR3 DNA: TGTGCCAGCAGCATCCTGGGGGGCCGAGAAAAACTGTTTTTT.

A few counts support this clone. The chain is built from TRBV19 and TRBJ1-2; D unresolved. In germline, CDR1 is LNHDA, CDR2 SQIVND (reference sequence). This CDR3 is built from 13 residues. V lost 1 base, J lost 12 bases, and 15 bases lay in between. CDR3 residues: CASSIVAGRKDTF. The CDR3 coding sequence is TGTGCCAGTAGTATAGTTGCAGGAAGGAAGGACACCTTC.

The count of this clone is one. Different DNA sequences within this sample yield the same CDR3. The J gene is TRBJ1-2, the V gene TRBV3-1 (or the pseudogene TRBV3-2); D is unclear. The CDR3 has 14 residues. The germline gives CDR1 LGHDT, CDR2 YNNKEL (reference sequence). The V end lost 4 bases, the J end lost 0 bases, and 9 bases lay between the germline ends. The CDR3: CASSRTEANYGYTF. The CDR3 DNA reads as TGTGCCAGCAGCCGGACCGAAGCTAACTATGGCTACACCTTC.

This clone was observed a single time. The CDR3 loop is CASSPSINTQYF. The CDR3 nucleotides are TGTGCCAGCAGCCCTTCTATAAATACGCAGTATTTT. This rearrangement joins TRBV7-9 to TRBJ2-3; no clear D. The germline gives CDR1 SEHNR, CDR2 FQNEAQ (reference sequence). This CDR3 region has 12 residues. V shed 5 bases and J shed 7 bases, with 10 bases lying between them.

The rearrangement joins TRBV19 to TRBJ1-1; no firm D call. Per germline, CDR1 LNHDA and CDR2 SQIVND (reference sequence). Trimming shortened V by 1 base and J by 0 bases, and 12 bases separated the two germline ends. This CDR3 is 16 amino acids long. The CDR3 here is CASSIVLGEVNTEAFF. CDR3 nucleotides: TGTGCCAGTAGTATAGTCCTCGGTGAGGTGAACACTGAAGCTTTCTTT.

The chain recombines TRBV6-1 with TRBJ1-5; no definite D call. The CDR3 contains 15 residues. Trimming left V 1 base short and J 1 base short, with 8 bases between. Germline CDR1 MNHNS, CDR2 SASEGT. The CDR3 sequence is CASSEGIKSNQPQHF. DNA for the CDR3: TGTGCCAGCAGTGAAGGTATCAAAAGCAATCAGCCCCAGCATTTT.

The chain couples TRBV5-1 to TRBJ1-2; 11 nucleotides match TRBD1. With V trimmed by 5 bases and J by 6 bases, 6 bases remained unmatched. The length of the CDR3 is 14 residues. Germline V lookup: CDR1 SGHRS, CDR2 YFSETQ. The CDR3 DNA is TGCGCCAGCAGTCCGGACAGGGGGCGGGATGGCTACACCTTC. Translated, it gives CASSPDRGRDGYTF.

The rearrangement joins TRBV9 to TRBJ2-3; D is possibly TRBD1 (6 bases). Germline V gene lookup returns CDR1 SGDLS and CDR2 YYNGEE. Trimming removed 0 bases at V and 5 bases at J, with 19 bases between. This CDR3 is 17 amino acids long. The CDR3 region has the DNA TGTGCCAGCAGCGTAGCTTTGGGGGCTAGGAATGGAGATACGCAGTATTTT. It yields the protein CASSVALGARNGDTQYF.

This clone was recorded a few times. This chain connects TRBV5-4 to TRBJ2-2, with 7 bases aligning to TRBD1. The trim removed 4 bases at V and 6 bases at J, leaving 18 bases unmatched. CDR1 SGHNT and CDR2 YYREEE come from the germline V gene (reference sequence). The CDR3 extends over 18 amino acids. The CDR3 DNA reads as TGTGCCAGCAGCGTCGAGTTTCCTAGGGGGCGTCTTTCCGGGGAGCTGTTTTTT. It codes for CASSVEFPRGRLSGELFF.

The chain has TRBV27 and TRBJ1-2; D may be TRBD1 (6 bases). CDR1 and CDR2 from the germline V gene are MNHEY and SMNVEV (reference sequence). The CDR3 consists of 13 residues. Trimming left V 7 bases short and J 3 bases short, with 12 bases between. In nucleotides, the CDR3 is TGTGCCAGCAAACGGGGGGCGGACTATGGCTACACCTTC. Translating gives CASKRGADYGYTF.

The chain joins TRBV4-2 to TRBJ2-7; TRBD1 might be the D (6 bases). Trimming shortened V by 2 bases and J by 0 bases, and 17 bases separated the two germline ends. The CDR3 is made up of 17 amino acids. Germline V lookup: CDR1 LGHNA, CDR2 YNFKEQ. The CDR3 DNA reads as TGTGCCAGCAGCCAACCTAGAGGGCAGGGGAGCTCCTACGAGCAGTACTTC. It translates to CASSQPRGQGSSYEQYF.

The genes are TRBV2 and TRBJ1-5; maybe TRBD1 (5 bases). This CDR3 contains 15 residues. Germline values: CDR1 SNHLY, CDR2 FYNNEI. V was trimmed by 5 bases and J by 3 bases, leaving 14 bases between them. In DNA, the CDR3 is TGTGCCAGCAGTCTCCGGGACGGTTTCAATCAGCCCCAGCATTTT. Protein sequence: CASSLRDGFNQPQHF.